This TCR beta chain is drawn from a study of kidney transplant recipient with SARS-CoV-2 infection. A note on this clonotype: This may be a read error: a much more frequent sequence differs by one nucleotide.

TCRdb independently ran MiXCR on the reads; one entry per CDR3 protein. Of under 250,000 distinct CDR3 sequences listed, around 28% are singletons. The sequence derives from a male patient aged 25-45 years who had COVID-19 and was a kidney transplant recipient. Some T cells may be transferred from the graft donor. The starting material was a blood sample, obtained at baseline and around day 110 from a kidney transplant recipient.

As DNA, the CDR3 is TGCGCCAGCGGCCAGGCGGACGGAGCCGGGGAGCTGTTTTTT. Protein: CASGQADGAGELFF. This chain uses TRBV4-1 with TRBJ2-2; D remains ambiguous. Per germline, CDR1 MGHRA and CDR2 YSYEKL. The CDR3 has 14 amino acids.